This TCR beta chain is from a study of vaccination and CD4 T cells after COVID-19. Across the study: Four females and six males made up the convalescents, with two Hispanic. Across the group, participants received two doses of either BNT162b2 or mRNA-1273 vaccine. Study conclusions and caveats: The median proportion of reactive clones detected only post-vaccination in convalescent patients was approximately 90%.

CD4+ T cells that had been cultured provided DNA sequenced with the Oncomine TCR Beta short-read assay. Genomic DNA was isolated from cultured CD4+ T cells. TCRdb used MiXCR to reprocess the PCR reads, holding one entry per CDR3 protein. The sample lists more than 7,000 distinct CDR3 sequences; 28% were seen once. Comments on this clonotype: Its antigen remains unidentified.

V lost 8 bases and J 5 bases, leaving 10 bases between the germline ends. This CDR3 is built from 12 residues. The V gene's germline CDR1 is MGHDK and CDR2 SYGVNS. Treatment specified: roughly ten-day PBMC culture with coronavirus spike peptide pools or control peptides (ViraFEST assay). The unexposed donor's CD4+ T cells were collected before the COVID-19 pandemic (2011-2018). A few million PBMCs were grown per well alongside roughly 10 IU/ml IL-2 and around 9.6 ug/ml peptide pools. The origin of this receptor is a human donor in good health. This chain connects TRBV25-1 to TRBJ1-5, with D tentatively TRBD1 (5 bases). Sequencing used CD4+ T cells from blood, cultured in vitro. DNA for the CDR3: TGTGCCAGCTCTTGGGGCTATCAGCCCCAGCATTTT. This encodes CASSWGYQPQHF.